This paragraph reports one TCR beta chain. Antigen: not known. This sample was included in a study of beta chain features in type 1 diabetes. Findings and limits, study-wide: The study found that naive, central memory and Treg TCRB repertoires appeared more similar in patients than in healthy donors. Shorter TCRB CDR3s, moderately but significantly so, were found in Type 1 diabetes patients in all four CD4+ subsets. Possible PCR preference for shorter templates applied equally to patients and controls.

cDNA synthesis used the whole RNA isolate, giving expressed TCRB sequences. Samples of naive, central memory and regulatory T cells yielded a mean of around 3.5 million reads. Here immunoSEQ multiplex PCR was the method, and the copy in TCRdb shows in-frame clones only, minus some. The profile covers around 260,000 clones, with 24% appearing a single time and 0.012% taken by the ten largest. Approximately 110 mL of blood, on average, came from one heparinised draw per donor. With V trimmed by 1 base and J by 4 bases, 9 bases remained unmatched. The germline CDR1 and CDR2 sequences are MDHEN and SYDVKM. This CDR3 has 18 amino acids.

Sequenced material: naive CD4+ T cells from blood. The rearrangement joins TRBV28 to TRBJ2-1, with 11 bases identical to TRBD2. The receptor was isolated from a woman aged 30 to 39 with type 1 diabetes. DNA of the CDR3: TGTGCCAGCAGTTTATCAATGGGACTAGCGGCCGGATACAATGAGCAGTTCTTC. Protein: CASSLSMGLAAGYNEQFF.